This T cell receptor beta chain was profiled in a study of blood T cell repertoires in COVID-19. Those who participated ranged in age from roughly 18 to 90 years and resided in approximately 26 US areas. Participants reported their clinical history, and cohort assignment relied on those reports. Two consecutive negative NP/OP PCR tests, clearance, or resolved symptoms defined Cohort 3 recovery. The repertoire was sequenced with immunoSEQ multiplex PCR; TCRdb's copy has only in-frame clones and lacks some. In the table there are 300,000 to 400,000 clones, 80% to 90% of which are singletons. This clone was seen once. Germline assignment: CDR1 SGHVS and CDR2 FNYEAQ. J gave up 6 bases and V 6 bases, and 13 bases lay outside the gene matches. This CDR3 contains 16 residues.

The TCR sequence derives from a young man who had recovered from COVID-19. The chain has TRBV7-6 and TRBJ2-4; TRBD2 aligns across 8 bases. Sequencing input: PBMCs or T cells enriched from blood (not recorded which). Here the CDR3 DNA reads TGTGCCAGCAGTCCCGGTAGTAGCGGGAATAGAAACATTCAGTACTTC. It yields the protein CASSPGSSGNRNIQYF.